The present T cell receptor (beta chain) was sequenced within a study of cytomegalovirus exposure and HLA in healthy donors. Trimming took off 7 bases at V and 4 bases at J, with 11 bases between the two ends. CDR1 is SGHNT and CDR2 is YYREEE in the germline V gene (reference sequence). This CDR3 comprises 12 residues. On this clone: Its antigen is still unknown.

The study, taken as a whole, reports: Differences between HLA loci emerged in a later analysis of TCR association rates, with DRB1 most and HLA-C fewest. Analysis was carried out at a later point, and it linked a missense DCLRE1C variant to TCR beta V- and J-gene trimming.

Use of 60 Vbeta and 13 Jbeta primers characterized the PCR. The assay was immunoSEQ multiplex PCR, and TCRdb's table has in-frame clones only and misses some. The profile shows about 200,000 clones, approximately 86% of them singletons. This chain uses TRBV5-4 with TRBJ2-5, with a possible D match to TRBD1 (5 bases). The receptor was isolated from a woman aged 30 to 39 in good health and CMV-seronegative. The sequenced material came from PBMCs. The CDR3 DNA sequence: TGTGCCAGCCGCTCGCAGGGAGAGACCCAGTACTTC. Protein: CASRSQGETQYF.